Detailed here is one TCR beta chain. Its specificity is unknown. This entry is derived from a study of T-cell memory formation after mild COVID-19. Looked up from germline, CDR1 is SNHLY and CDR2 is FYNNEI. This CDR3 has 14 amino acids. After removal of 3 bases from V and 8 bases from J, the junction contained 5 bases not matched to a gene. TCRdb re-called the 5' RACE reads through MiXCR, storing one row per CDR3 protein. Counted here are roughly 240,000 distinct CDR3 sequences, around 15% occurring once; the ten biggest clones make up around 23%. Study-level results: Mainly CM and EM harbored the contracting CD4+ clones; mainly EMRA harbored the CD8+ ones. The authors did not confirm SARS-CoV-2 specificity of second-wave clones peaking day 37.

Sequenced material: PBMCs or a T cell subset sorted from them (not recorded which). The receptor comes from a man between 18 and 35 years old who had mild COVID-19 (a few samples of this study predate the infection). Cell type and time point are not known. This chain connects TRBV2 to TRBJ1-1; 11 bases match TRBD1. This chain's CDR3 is CASSDGQGAAEAFF. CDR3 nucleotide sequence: TGTGCCAGCAGTGATGGACAGGGGGCAGCCGAAGCTTTCTTT.